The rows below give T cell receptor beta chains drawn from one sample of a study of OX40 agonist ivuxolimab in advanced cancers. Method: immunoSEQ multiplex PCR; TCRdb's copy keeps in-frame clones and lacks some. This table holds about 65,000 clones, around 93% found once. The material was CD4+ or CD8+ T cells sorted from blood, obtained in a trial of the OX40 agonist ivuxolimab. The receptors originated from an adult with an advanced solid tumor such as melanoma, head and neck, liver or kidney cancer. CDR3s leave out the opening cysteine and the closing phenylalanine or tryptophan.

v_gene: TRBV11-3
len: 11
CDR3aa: ASSLGTGYEQY

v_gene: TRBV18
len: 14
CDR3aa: ASSPDRGSTGNTIY

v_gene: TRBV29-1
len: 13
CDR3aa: SVHVFRDRNNEQF

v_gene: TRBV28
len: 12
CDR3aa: ASSTPGTGDEAF

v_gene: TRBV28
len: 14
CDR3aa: ASSPSDRRSGNTIY

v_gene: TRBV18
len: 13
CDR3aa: ASSSSGGSYNEQF

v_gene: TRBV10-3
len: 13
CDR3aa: AISESLGDGNTIY

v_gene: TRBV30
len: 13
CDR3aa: AWSQRAGSPYEQY

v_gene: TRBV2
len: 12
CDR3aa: ASSDRGLNTEAF

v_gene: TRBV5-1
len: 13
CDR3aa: ASSFGLAAGYEQY

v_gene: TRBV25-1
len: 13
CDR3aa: ASSEHRGEQETQY

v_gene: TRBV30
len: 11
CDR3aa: AWTTGSPTEAF

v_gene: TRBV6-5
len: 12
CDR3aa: ASTRTGGNTEAF

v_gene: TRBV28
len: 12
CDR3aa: ASRDALGGSPLH

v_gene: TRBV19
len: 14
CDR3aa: ASSITPAANTGELF

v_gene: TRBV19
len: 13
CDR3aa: ASSRTSGGRDTQY

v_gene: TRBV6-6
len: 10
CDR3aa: ASSQDSHEQY

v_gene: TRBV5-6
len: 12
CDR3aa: ASSAQGRTGELF

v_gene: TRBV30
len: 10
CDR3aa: AWSILLSPLH

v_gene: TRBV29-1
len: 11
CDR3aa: SATGAPDYGYT

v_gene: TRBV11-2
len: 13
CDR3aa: ASSWASGGSVEQF

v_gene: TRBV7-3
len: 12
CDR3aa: ASSPTPGPGEQF

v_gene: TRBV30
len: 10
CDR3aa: AWSRRPDTIY

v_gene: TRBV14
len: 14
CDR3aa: ASSPLAGGTYNEQF

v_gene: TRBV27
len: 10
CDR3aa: ASSFSLGTQY

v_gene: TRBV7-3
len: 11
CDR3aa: ASGASSTDTQY

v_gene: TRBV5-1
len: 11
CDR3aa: ASSLTRGGELF

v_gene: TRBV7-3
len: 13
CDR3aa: ASSSGLAALETQY

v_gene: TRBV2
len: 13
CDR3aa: ASSFETGSYNEQF

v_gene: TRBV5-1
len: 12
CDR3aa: ASSLGTLTGELF